This is a list of T cell receptor beta chains from one sample in a study of T cells after yellow fever vaccination. From the 5' RACE reads, TCRdb called clonotypes with MiXCR, one entry per CDR3 protein. The profile covers fewer than 650,000 distinct CDR3 sequences, with around a fifth appearing a single time and around 16% taken by the ten largest. Sequencing was performed on PBMCs, taken roughly 23 days after the first yellow fever vaccination. The receptors were gathered from a young man who received the YFV17D yellow fever vaccine. The CDR3 runs from the conserved cysteine through the conserved F or W. D genes are given only for firm matches. Size values are once, few and many counts, or a class for expanded clones, and some rows have none.

v_call	clone_size	d_call	cdr3_length	j_call	cdr3_nt	cdr3_aa
TRBV30	few	-	15	TRBJ1-2	TGTGCCTGGACTCCCCTCCCCAGCAAGTACTATGGCTACACCTTC	CAWTPLPSKYYGYTF
TRBV7-6	-	-	14	TRBJ2-5	TGTGCCAGCAGCTTAGGTCGCCAGGGCGAGACCCAGTACTTC	CASSLGRQGETQYF
TRBV20-1	-	-	15	TRBJ2-3	TGCAGTGCTAGAATGGGCTCTTTTAGCACAGATACGCAGTATTTT	CSARMGSFSTDTQYF
TRBV4-2	-	TRBD2	16	TRBJ2-5	TGTGCCAGCAGCCATTCGGCGGGGGGGCTTTCAGAGACCCAGTACTTC	CASSHSAGGLSETQYF
TRBV9	few	-	13	TRBJ2-3	TGTGCCAGCAGCGTGCTGGGGGCGGATACGCAGTATTTT	CASSVLGADTQYF
TRBV5-1	many	TRBD2	16	TRBJ2-3	TGCGCCAGCAGCTTGGAGGTGGCGGGGGGGGCAGATACGCAGTATTTT	CASSLEVAGGADTQYF
TRBV10-2	-	-	12	TRBJ2-1	TGCGCCAGCAGTGAGTCGATGGGTGAGCAGTTCTTC	CASSESMGEQFF
TRBV5-1	-	-	15	TRBJ1-6	TGCGCCAGCAGCTTGGTGGGAGAGCGGGGTTCACCCCTCCACTTT	CASSLVGERGSPLHF
TRBV11-2	-	TRBD2	19	TRBJ2-3	TGTGCCAGCAGCTCGACTGACCCTAGCGGGGTTTCTAGCACAGATACGCAGTATTTT	CASSSTDPSGVSSTDTQYF
TRBV28	few	-	16	TRBJ1-4	TGTGCCAGCAGTTTAACCCTGTTCGGGCCCCAGGGAAAACTGTTTTTT	CASSLTLFGPQGKLFF
TRBV7-9	few	-	15	TRBJ2-3	TGTGCCAGCAGCCCGATGGGCGGTGGCACAGATACGCAGTATTTT	CASSPMGGGTDTQYF
TRBV12-3/TRBV12-4	few	-	12	TRBJ1-1	TGTGCCAGCAGTATCGGGACACCTGAAGCTTTCTTT	CASSIGTPEAFF
TRBV4-2	few	-	14	TRBJ2-7	TGTGCCAGCAGCCCCCGCTCGGCGCTCTACGAGCAGTACTTC	CASSPRSALYEQYF
TRBV6-6	few	-	12	TRBJ2-1	TGTGCCAGCAAAGGGGTCCCGGCCGAGCAGTTCTTC	CASKGVPAEQFF
TRBV14	-	TRBD1	13	TRBJ2-1	TGTGCCAGCAGCCAAGATGGGGCAGGGGGCCAGTTCTTC	CASSQDGAGGQFF
TRBV6-2/TRBV6-3	few	TRBD1	16	TRBJ2-1	TGTGCCAGCCAGTGGGGGACCGGGACAGGGGACAATGAGCAGTTCTTC	CASQWGTGTGDNEQFF
TRBV3-1	-	-	12	TRBJ1-6	TGTGCCAGCAGCCCCGGCAGGCCACCCCTCCACTTT	CASSPGRPPLHF
TRBV9	few	-	15	TRBJ2-1	TGTGCCAGCAGCGGAGAAGCGGGACAATACAATGAGCAGTTCTTC	CASSGEAGQYNEQFF
TRBV7-2	-	TRBD2	16	TRBJ2-3	TGTGCCAGCAGCTCAACTAGCGGGGGCTACACAGATACGCAGTATTTT	CASSSTSGGYTDTQYF
TRBV7-8	many	-	13	TRBJ1-5	TGTGCCAGCAGCTTCCCGGGGGATCAGCCCCAGCATTTT	CASSFPGDQPQHF
TRBV12-3/TRBV12-4	few	TRBD2	14	TRBJ2-1	TGTGCCAGCAGGTTAGCGGGGGGTCGAAATGAGCAGTTCTTC	CASRLAGGRNEQFF
TRBV28	-	-	11	TRBJ2-1	TGTGCCAGCAGTTACAAGTCCGAGCAGTTCTTC	CASSYKSEQFF
TRBV4-3	-	TRBD1	13	TRBJ2-3	TGCGCCAGCACTAAAACAGGGGAAGATACGCAGTATTTT	CASTKTGEDTQYF
TRBV7-3	many	TRBD2	17	TRBJ2-1	TGTGCCAGCAGCTTACATAGCGGACTAGCGGGGACGGGTGAGCAGTTCTTC	CASSLHSGLAGTGEQFF
TRBV24-1	few	-	14	TRBJ2-2	TGTGCCACCAGTGACCCGGGGGCGCCCGGGGAGCTGTTTTTT	CATSDPGAPGELFF
TRBV14	once	-	16	TRBJ2-3	TGTGCCAGCAGCCAAGAAGGGTTTCGAGGCACAGATACGCAGTATTTT	CASSQEGFRGTDTQYF
TRBV20-1	few	-	14	TRBJ1-1	TGCAGTGCTAGAGAAGGGGAGGGTTCCACTGAAGCTTTCTTT	CSAREGEGSTEAFF
TRBV2	-	TRBD1	15	TRBJ1-2	TGTGCCAGCAGCAGACAGGGCGGTGGGAACTATGGCTACACCTTC	CASSRQGGGNYGYTF
TRBV27	-	-	16	TRBJ1-1	TGTGCCAGCAGTTCGACGAGTGGGGGCACGGGGTCCGAAGCTTTCTTT	CASSSTSGGTGSEAFF
TRBV5-1	-	TRBD1	14	TRBJ2-1	TGCGCCAGCTCCTCCGGGACAGATTACAATGAGCAGTTCTTC	CASSSGTDYNEQFF
TRBV20-1	few	-	13	TRBJ1-4	TGCAGTGCGAGACAAAAGACTAATGAAAAACTGTTTTTT	CSARQKTNEKLFF
TRBV2	-	-	15	TRBJ1-5	TGTGCCAGCAGACCCGTCCTTATCGGCAATCAGCCCCAGCATTTT	CASRPVLIGNQPQHF
TRBV29-1	-	TRBD1	14	TRBJ1-2	TGCAGCGTTGAGCCGACGGGACAGGGGTTTGGCTACACCTTC	CSVEPTGQGFGYTF
TRBV3-1	few	-	13	TRBJ1-4	TGTGCCAGCAGCCAAGGCTGGAATGAAAAACTGTTTTTT	CASSQGWNEKLFF
TRBV7-9	few	TRBD1	15	TRBJ2-7	TGTGCCAGCAGCTTAGAGGACAGGGCAGCCTACGAGCAGTACTTC	CASSLEDRAAYEQYF
TRBV5-1	few	TRBD2	15	TRBJ2-3	TGCGCCAGCAGCCGAGACACTAGGGAGGGAGATACGCAGTATTTT	CASSRDTREGDTQYF
TRBV4-3	few	-	15	TRBJ1-4	TGCGCCAGCAGCCAAGATCTCGGGCCAGGGGAAAAACTGTTTTTT	CASSQDLGPGEKLFF
TRBV4-1	-	-	12	TRBJ2-5	TGCGCCAGCAGCCAAGAGCCCGAGACCCAGTACTTC	CASSQEPETQYF
TRBV4-2	few	TRBD2	19	TRBJ2-3	TGTGCCAGCAGCCAAGTTTGGGTAGGGACTAGCGGGAGCACAGATACGCAGTATTTT	CASSQVWVGTSGSTDTQYF
TRBV11-2	few	-	16	TRBJ2-2	TGTGCCAGCAGGTCGATCCCTCAGGGATCTGTCGGGGAGCTGTTTTTT	CASRSIPQGSVGELFF
TRBV4-2	few	TRBD1	17	TRBJ2-2	TGTGCCAGCAGCCAAGAGGGGGAAGGGGGCGCGTCCGGGGAGCTGTTTTTT	CASSQEGEGGASGELFF
TRBV5-1	many	-	15	TRBJ1-1	TGCGCCAGCAGGGCGGAGCTATCTATGAACACTGAAGCTTTCTTT	CASRAELSMNTEAFF
TRBV3-1	-	-	13	TRBJ2-1	TGTGCCAGCAGCCAAGGTGGAGACAATGAGCAGTTCTTC	CASSQGGDNEQFF
TRBV6-1	few	-	15	TRBJ1-5	TGTGCCAGCAGTGGATCGGCAGGGGCCAATCAGCCCCAGCATTTT	CASSGSAGANQPQHF
TRBV10-3	few	-	14	TRBJ2-3	TGTGCCATCAGTGAAGGGGGGCTAAGCGATACGCAGTATTTT	CAISEGGLSDTQYF
TRBV14	-	-	13	TRBJ2-7	TGTGCCAGCAGCCAAGCAGGTAACTACGAGCAGTACTTC	CASSQAGNYEQYF
TRBV9	-	-	13	TRBJ2-2	TGTGCCAGCAGCGGCCGGGGCCCCGGGGAGCTGTTTTTT	CASSGRGPGELFF